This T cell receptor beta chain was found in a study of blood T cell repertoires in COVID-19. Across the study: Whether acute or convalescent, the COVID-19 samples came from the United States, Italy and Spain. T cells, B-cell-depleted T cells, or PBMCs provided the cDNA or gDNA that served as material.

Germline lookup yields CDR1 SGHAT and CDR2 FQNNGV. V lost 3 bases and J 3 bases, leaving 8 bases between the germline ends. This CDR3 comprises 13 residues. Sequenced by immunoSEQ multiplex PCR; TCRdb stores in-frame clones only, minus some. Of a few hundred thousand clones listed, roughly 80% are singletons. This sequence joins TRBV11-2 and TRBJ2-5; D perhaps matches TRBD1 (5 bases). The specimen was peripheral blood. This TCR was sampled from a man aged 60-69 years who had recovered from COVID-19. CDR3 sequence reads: CASSFTTEETQYF. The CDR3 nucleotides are TGTGCCAGCAGCTTTACGACAGAAGAGACCCAGTACTTC.